One sample yielded the 16 T cell receptor beta chains listed below, sequenced in a study of T cells in Graves' hyperthyroidism and ophthalmopathy (dated by TCRdb to between 2018 and 2020). The library came from multiplex PCR. Sequencing instrument: Illumina HiSeq 2000. The TCR beta CDR3 regions were amplified from RNA transcripts. For the first round of RT-PCR on the TCR CDR3, the HTBI primer set was used together with the Qiagen OneStep RT-PCR kit. TCRdb reworked the public reads: Q25 trimming with fastp, MiXCR clone assembly, productive beta chains retained. Each CDR3 protein appears once, grouped with its most common genes and DNA. The sample yields 300,000 to 400,000 distinct CDR3 sequences; approximately 14% were counted once. The ten largest clones add up to 8% to 13% of the sample. The sample was blood. These receptors all stem from a woman in her fifties or sixties with Graves' hyperthyroidism.

This clonotype was seen a few times. The genes are TRBV28 and TRBJ1-2; 8 bases are shared with TRBD1. The CDR3 is made up of 16 amino acids. V shed 6 bases, J shed 1 base, and the junction held 10 bases outside the gene matches. In germline, CDR1 is MDHEN, CDR2 SYDVKM. CDR3 nucleotides: TGTGCCAGCAGACCTCTATACAGGGGGGGTAACTATGGCTACACCTTC. Translating it yields CASRPLYRGGNYGYTF.

This chain uses TRBV2 with TRBJ1-2; possible D gene TRBD1, 5 bases. The V gene's germline CDR1 is SNHLY and CDR2 FYNNEI. The CDR3 sequence is 12 residues long. V lost 11 bases and J lost 3, with 13 bases in between. DNA for the CDR3: TGTGCCGGGACGACAGCCGACTATGGCTACACCTTC. Protein product: CAGTTADYGYTF.

V is TRBV12-5 and J is TRBJ2-1; no definite D call. The CDR3 runs 13 residues. V lost 5 bases, J lost 8 bases, and 13 bases lay in between. The V gene's germline CDR1 is LGHNT and CDR2 FRNRAP. In nucleotides, the CDR3 is TGTGCTAGTGGTCCCCCCCTTATTCATGAGCAGTTCTTC. This translates into CASGPPLIHEQFF.

This clonotype was observed a few times. This chain joins TRBV18 and TRBJ2-1, with 9 bases fitting TRBD1. Per the germline V gene, CDR1 is KGHSH and CDR2 is LQKENI. This CDR3 has 14 amino acids. The V segment lost 4 bases and the J segment 10 bases; nucleotides outside the gene matches: 8. This CDR3 reads CASSRSRDREEQFF. In nucleotides, the CDR3 is TGTGCCAGCTCACGCTCCCGGGACAGGGAGGAGCAGTTCTTC.

The chain's CDR3 is CAISESEDGQQYF. CDR3 DNA sequence: TGTGCCATCAGTGAGTCTGAGGACGGCCAGCAGTACTTC. The chain joins TRBV10-3 to TRBJ2-7; D is undetermined. The V end was cut by 0 bases, the J end by 8 bases, with 11 bases between. This CDR3 has 13 residues. From germline, CDR1 is ENHRY and CDR2 SYGVKD.

This clonotype was detected many times. In DNA form, the CDR3 reads TGCAGTGGGGTTTTGGGCAGGGGTGACTATGGCTACACCTTC. It specifies CSGVLGRGDYGYTF. The V call is TRBV20-1, the J call TRBJ1-2; perhaps TRBD1 as D (6 bases). The V gene's germline CDR1 is DFQATT and CDR2 SNEGSKA (reference sequence). V shed 7 bases and J shed 3 bases, with 18 bases lying between them. The CDR3 extends over 14 amino acids.

This clonotype was seen a handful of times. The chain combines TRBV9 with TRBJ1-2, with D perhaps TRBD1 (6 bases). Germline V gene sequence: CDR1 SGDLS, CDR2 YYNGEE. The ends were cut back, 0 bases at V and 6 bases at J, with 9 bases in the middle. The CDR3 length is 13 residues. The chain's CDR3 is CASSVVQGHGYTF. The CDR3 coding sequence is TGTGCCAGCAGCGTAGTTCAGGGGCATGGCTACACCTTC.

This clonotype was recorded many times. The rearrangement joins TRBV20-1 to TRBJ2-7; a weak D match, TRBD1 (5 bases). This CDR3 spans 14 amino acids. Germline CDR1 and CDR2: DFQATT and SNEGSKA (reference sequence). V shed 6 bases and J shed 0 bases, with 15 bases lying between them. CDR3 amino acids: CSAKTGPRSYEQYF. As DNA, the CDR3 is TGCAGTGCCAAAACAGGTCCCCGCTCCTACGAGCAGTACTTC.

This clonotype was recorded many times. CDR3 in amino acids: CASSWGNTGELFF. The CDR3 nucleotides read TGCGCCAGCAGCTGGGGAAACACCGGGGAGCTGTTTTTT. The J gene is TRBJ2-2, the V gene TRBV5-1; D gene unclear. Trimming removed 3 bases at V and 2 bases at J, with 5 bases between. This CDR3 spans 13 amino acids. Germline loops: CDR1 SGHRS, CDR2 YFSETQ.

This clonotype appeared many times. V usage is TRBV28 and J usage is TRBJ2-1, with D possibly being TRBD2 (6 bases). Germline lookup yields CDR1 MDHEN and CDR2 SYDVKM. This CDR3 has 14 residues. Trimming pared 4 bases from V and 4 bases from J, leaving 11 bases between. The CDR3 reads CASSSGLTYNEQFF. The CDR3 DNA is TGTGCCAGCAGTTCGGGACTTACTTACAATGAGCAGTTCTTC.

This clonotype was picked up many times. V usage is TRBV30 and J usage is TRBJ2-3; 9 bases fit TRBD2. Unmatched junction bases numbered 7, after V lost 3 bases and J lost 3 bases. The germline gives CDR1 GTSNPN, CDR2 SVGIG (reference sequence). The CDR3 is made up of 15 amino acids. DNA for the CDR3: TGTGCCTGGAGCACCGCGGCGGGAGGGACAGATACGCAGTATTTT. Translated: CAWSTAAGGTDTQYF. Combining the CDR3 with reference TRBV30 and TRBJ2-3 gives the whole variable domain SQTIHQWPATLVQPVGSPLSLECTVEGTSNPNLYWYRQAAGRGLQLLFYSVGIGQISSEVPQNLSASRPQDRQFILSSKKLLLSDSGFYLCAWSTAAGGTDTQYFGPGTRLTVL.

This clonotype was seen a few times. The V call is TRBV4-2, the J call TRBJ2-3; 7 bases line up with TRBD2. With V trimmed by 0 bases and J by 2 bases, 8 bases remained unmatched. The CDR3 covers 17 residues. The germline V gene has CDR1 LGHNA and CDR2 YNFKEQ. This chain's CDR3 is CASSQDTAGEHTDTQYF. CDR3 in DNA: TGTGCCAGCAGCCAAGATACCGCGGGAGAGCACACAGATACGCAGTATTTT.

Comment on this clonotype: Since no conserved phenylalanine or tryptophan closes the CDR3, a read error is the likely cause. The V call is TRBV6-2 or TRBV6-3, the J call TRBJ2-5, with D perhaps matching TRBD1 or TRBD2 (7 bases each). The CDR3 is 18 amino acids. Germline V lookup: CDR1 MNHEY, CDR2 SVGEGT. V was shortened by 0 bases and J by 4 bases, with 21 bases between the two germline ends. Here the CDR3 reads CASSYSVRGRDLRETQYL. CDR3 nucleotides: TGTGCCAGCAGTTACTCGGTCAGGGGGAGGGACCTCCGAGAGACCCAGTACCTC.

This clonotype was seen at least ten times. The rearrangement joins TRBV11-2 to TRBJ2-3; D not certain. The CDR3 extends over 14 amino acids. Trimming left V 5 bases short and J 0 bases short, with 9 bases between. Germline-derived CDR1 and CDR2 are SGHAT and FQNNGV. The CDR3 protein is CASSPLWSTDTQYF. The CDR3 coding sequence is TGTGCCAGCAGCCCCCTTTGGAGCACAGATACGCAGTATTTT.

This clonotype was found many times. The chain is built from TRBV11-2 and TRBJ2-5, with TRBD1 matching 7 bases. The CDR3 consists of 15 residues. CDR1 is SGHAT, CDR2 FQNNGV, per germline. Trimming removed 1 base from V and 5 bases from J; junction bases left unmatched: 7. The CDR3 DNA reads as TGTGCCAGCAGCTTAGCTAGGGGGCAGAGGGAGACCCAGTACTTC. This sequence encodes CASSLARGQRETQYF.

This clonotype was found many times. This chain's CDR3 is CSASPGLRFREQYF. The CDR3, as DNA: TGCAGTGCAAGTCCGGGACTACGCTTTAGGGAGCAGTACTTC. The chain recombines TRBV20-1 with TRBJ2-7, with 7 nucleotides matching TRBD2. After removal of 6 bases from V and 7 bases from J, the junction contained 15 bases not matched to a gene. The germline CDR1 and CDR2 sequences are DFQATT and SNEGSKA (reference sequence). There are 14 residues in the CDR3.